These 3 T cell receptor beta chains share one sample of origin, sequenced in a study of identical twins. TCRdb reanalysed the 5' RACE reads using MiXCR and keeps one entry per CDR3 protein. The sample shows 650,000 to 750,000 distinct CDR3 sequences, 21% of them seen only once. In addition, the sample was reused for a study of T cells expressing NK-cell markers.

Material: PBMCs. These receptors all stem from a woman aged 18 to 35 in good health.

The chain is built from TRBV7-9 and TRBJ1-1; D may be TRBD1 (5 bases). The V gene's germline CDR1 is SEHNR and CDR2 FQNEAQ (reference sequence). V gave up 8 bases and J gave up 3 bases, with 16 bases separating them. This CDR3 region has 14 residues. The CDR3 DNA reads TGTGCCAGCGGACAACGGGTGGTCGACACTGAAGCTTTCTTT. This codes for CASGQRVVDTEAFF. Based on the CDR3 plus reference TRBV7-9 and TRBJ1-1, the full variable domain is DTGVSQNPRHKITKRGQNVTFRCDPISEHNRLYWYRQTLGQGPEFLTYFQNEAQLEKSRLLSDRFSAERPKGSFSTLEIQRTEQGDSAMYLCASGQRVVDTEAFFGQGTRLTVV.

This clonotype was seen more than once but under ten times. This chain connects TRBV29-1 to TRBJ2-4; D call uncertain. This CDR3 is 15 amino acids long. Trimming stripped 6 bases from V and 0 bases from J, with 15 bases between. The germline V gene has CDR1 SQVTM and CDR2 ANQGSEA. In DNA, the CDR3 is TGCAGCGTCCAGAGGTCTGTACTAGCCAAAAACATTCAGTACTTC. Translating it yields CSVQRSVLAKNIQYF.

The table lists this clonotype with many counts. The chain combines TRBV20-1 with TRBJ1-2; possible D gene TRBD1, 5 bases. Germline assignment: CDR1 DFQATT and CDR2 SNEGSKA (reference sequence). Trimming took off 3 bases at V and 8 bases at J, with 13 bases between the two ends. CDR3 length equals 12 residues. The CDR3 nucleotides are TGCAGTGCTAGGGGGCCAGCGGAGGGCTACACCTTC. Translating gives CSARGPAEGYTF.